This TCR beta chain originates from a study of identical twins. This clonotype has only a few counts. No antigen is known for it. General study findings and limits: Findings came from cross-sectional statistics, without long-term follow-up of donors. Twin pairs' shared out-of-frame alpha sequences were enriched in low generation probability.

Trimming at V came to 5 bases and at J to 6 bases, leaving 10 bases not matched to a gene. The CDR3 runs to 15 residues. The V gene's germline CDR1 is SGHAT and CDR2 FQNNGV. MiXCR, run by TCRdb on the 5' RACE reads, gives a single entry per CDR3 protein. The sample consists of around 1.7 million distinct CDR3 sequences, under 35% of them appearing once. The chain joins TRBV11-2 to TRBJ1-1; 9 nucleotides agree with TRBD1. Specimen: cord blood. The clonotype comes from a newborn girl in good health. CDR3 sequence: CASSATGGFDAEAFF. The CDR3 nucleotides are TGTGCCAGCAGCGCGACAGGGGGTTTTGACGCTGAAGCTTTCTTT.